The clone carrying this T cell receptor (beta chain) occurred a few times. Its antigen is unknown. This record belongs to a study of CD4 T cells in relation to SARS-CoV-2 and coronaviruses. Study context: PBMCs were cultured with antigen for roughly nine days before TCR beta sequencing. Crossreactive spike epitopes shared across donors were mapped to their HLA restriction.

Assay used: immunoSEQ multiplex PCR; TCRdb lists only in-frame clones, some missing. The table has about 18,000 clones, about 86% seen once. CD4+ T cells from unexposed donors were obtained before the COVID-19 pandemic (2011-2018). The cells were cultured for around ten days before CD4+ T cells were isolated. Testing used SARS-CoV-2 S/N and four cold-coronavirus spikes on unexposed-donor CD4+ T cells, cells permitting. CDR1 is LNHDA and CDR2 is SQIVND in the germline V gene (reference sequence). V lost 3 bases and J 0 bases, leaving 12 bases between the germline ends. CDR3 length: 15 amino acids. The sample was CD4+ T cells from PBMCs, cultured in vitro. The clonotype comes from a human donor in good health. The V and J genes are TRBV19 and TRBJ2-7; D gene uncertain. This chain's CDR3 is CASSIARADSYEQYF. CDR3 bases: TGTGCCAGTAGTATCGCCCGGGCAGACTCCTACGAGCAGTACTTC.